This T cell receptor beta chain was sequenced in a study of spatial heterogeneity in lung cancer. The CDR3 runs to 15 residues. V dropped 5 bases and J dropped 4; count of bases not matched to a gene: 4. CDR1 is SGHTA and CDR2 is FQGTGA in the germline V gene. TCRdb ran MiXCR on the 5' RACE reads and lists one entry per CDR3 protein. The repertoire consists of approximately 44,000 distinct CDR3 sequences, with around 15% occurring once and the leading ten covering 55% to 60%. The time point here: sample taken at primary tumor resection. The chain recombines TRBV7-3 with TRBJ2-1, with 11 bases matching TRBD2. The TCR originated in a male donor with early-stage non-small cell lung cancer. The material sequenced was PBMCs, taken at surgery. CDR3 sequence: CASSMTSGTYNEQFF. As DNA, the CDR3 is TGTGCCAGCAGCATGACTAGCGGGACTTACAATGAGCAGTTCTTC. Complete variable domain (other parts from reference TRBV7-3 and TRBJ2-1): GAGVSQTPSNKVTEKGKYVELRCDPISGHTALYWYRQSLGQGPEFLIYFQGTGAADDSGLPNDRFFAVRPEGSVSTLKIQRTERGDSAVYLCASSMTSGTYNEQFFGPGTRLTVL.